The 20 T cell receptor beta chains listed next were all sequenced from one sample in a study of blood T cell repertoires in COVID-19. Libraries were prepared by immunoSEQ multiplex PCR; TCRdb keeps only in-frame clonotypes and omits some of them. The profile covers 150,000 to 200,000 clones, with more than 75% appearing a single time and less than 3% taken by the ten largest. Sequences were obtained from peripheral blood. These receptors all stem from a man between 35 and 55 years old with active or convalescent COVID-19.

This clone was detected only a few times. The chain is built from TRBV19 and TRBJ1-6; the match to TRBD1 covers 8 bases. V lost 10 bases to trimming and J lost 7 bases; unmatched junction nucleotides: 9. The CDR3 loop spans 14 amino acids. Germline CDR1 reads LNHDA; CDR2 reads SQIVND (reference sequence). DNA for the CDR3: TGTGCCACTACAGGGGGACGGGGAAATTCACCCCTCCACTTT. Amino acids: CATTGGRGNSPLHF.

The gene calls are TRBV19 and TRBJ2-1; a weak D match, TRBD2 (5 bases). Trimming shortened V by 1 base and J by 1 base, and 11 bases separated the two germline ends. Germline-derived CDR1 and CDR2 are LNHDA and SQIVND (reference sequence). This CDR3 is built from 16 residues. CDR3 sequence reads: CASSIGGLFSYNEQFF. The CDR3 nucleotides read TGTGCCAGTAGTATAGGAGGGTTGTTTTCCTACAATGAGCAGTTCTTC.

The chain has TRBV2 and TRBJ1-5; no reliable D call. CDR1 and CDR2 (germline): SNHLY, FYNNEI. Trimming pared 8 bases from V and 1 base from J, leaving 15 bases between. The CDR3 runs to 15 residues. As DNA, the CDR3 is TGTGCCAGCCGTACGGGGATAGGAAGCAATCAGCCCCAGCATTTT. Its protein is CASRTGIGSNQPQHF.

The gene calls are TRBV29-1 and TRBJ2-1; D is uncertain. The CDR3 sequence is 14 residues long. In germline, CDR1 is SQVTM, CDR2 ANQGSEA. The ends were cut back, 6 bases at V and 0 bases at J, with 12 bases in the middle. This CDR3 is CSVAMRSSYNEQFF. In DNA, the CDR3 is TGCAGCGTGGCTATGAGGAGCTCCTACAATGAGCAGTTCTTC.

The rearrangement joins TRBV4-1 to TRBJ1-5; 8 bases align to TRBD1. Trimming took 1 base from V and 6 from J; bases not matched to a gene: 8. Germline V lookup: CDR1 MGHRA, CDR2 YSYEKL. The CDR3 is made up of 16 amino acids. The CDR3 DNA follows: TGCGCCAGCAGCCAAGTCGGGACAGGAGGATTTCAGCCCCAGCATTTT. Its translation is CASSQVGTGGFQPQHF.

This rearrangement joins TRBV15 to TRBJ1-4; D gene ambiguous. This CDR3 has 15 amino acids. Germline V lookup: CDR1 LNHNV, CDR2 YYDKDF (reference sequence). Trimming took off 1 base at V and 4 bases at J, with 10 bases between the two ends. In DNA, the CDR3 is TGTGCCACCAGCAGAGTCACAGCGGGTAATGAAAAACTGTTTTTT. Its protein product is CATSRVTAGNEKLFF.

This clone was seen just once. The rearrangement uses TRBV6-2 or TRBV6-3 and TRBJ1-5; 8 positions agree with TRBD1. Germline V gene lookup returns CDR1 MNHEY and CDR2 SVGEGT. This CDR3 comprises 18 residues. V lost 0 bases to trimming and J lost 4 bases; unmatched junction nucleotides: 11. DNA for the CDR3: TGTGCCAGCAGTTACTCGAGGATGACAGGGGAAGGAAATCAGCCCCAGCATTTT. Amino acid sequence: CASSYSRMTGEGNQPQHF.

V gene TRBV28 combines with J gene TRBJ2-5, with 8 bases fitting TRBD2. The germline V gene has CDR1 MDHEN and CDR2 SYDVKM. This CDR3 spans 15 amino acids. The trim removed 5 bases at V and 1 base at J, leaving 6 bases unmatched. The CDR3, as DNA: TGTGCCAGCAGTCCGACCGGGACTAGCCAAGAGACCCAGTACTTC. Translating it yields CASSPTGTSQETQYF.

This clone has only one observation. The chain links TRBV30 to TRBJ1-5, with D possibly TRBD1 on 6 matching bases. The germline V and J ends were trimmed by 7 bases and 2 bases, with 12 bases remaining between them. CDR1 GTSNPN and CDR2 SVGIG come from the germline V gene (reference sequence). The CDR3 runs 13 residues. The CDR3: CASTGFGNQPQHF. As DNA, the CDR3 is TGTGCCTCCACAGGGTTTGGCAATCAGCCCCAGCATTTT.

This clone was seen more than once but under ten times. The V and J genes are TRBV10-1 and TRBJ2-7; D remains unclear. Germline CDR1 is WNHNN and CDR2 is SYGVQD (reference sequence). The CDR3 length is 13 residues. The V and J ends lost 4 bases and 2 bases respectively, with 9 bases between them. CDR3 amino acids: CASSVLVPYEQYF. The CDR3 nucleotides are TGCGCCAGCAGTGTGCTAGTCCCCTACGAGCAGTACTTC.

CDR3 in amino acids: CASSVGGATDTEAFF. The CDR3 DNA follows: TGTGCCAGCAGCGTAGGAGGAGCTACCGACACTGAAGCTTTCTTT. The V gene is TRBV9, the J gene TRBJ1-1; D ambiguous. CDR3 length: 15 amino acids. Trimming took 0 bases from V and 3 from J, leaving 12 bases between them. In germline, CDR1 is SGDLS, CDR2 YYNGEE.

The chain links TRBV5-1 to TRBJ2-1, with 10 bases aligning to TRBD1. This CDR3 is built from 15 residues. The trim removed 4 bases at V and 2 bases at J, leaving 3 bases unmatched. Per the germline V gene, CDR1 is SGHRS and CDR2 is YFSETQ. CDR3 DNA: TGCGCCAGCAGCCCCGGACAGGGGGCCTACAATGAGCAGTTCTTC. Protein product: CASSPGQGAYNEQFF.

The gene calls are TRBV29-1 and TRBJ1-6, with 7 bases aligning to TRBD1. The germline V gene has CDR1 SQVTM and CDR2 ANQGSEA. The CDR3 consists of 14 residues. J gave up 10 bases and V 7 bases, and 13 bases lay outside the gene matches. CDR3 nucleotide sequence: TGCAGCGCCACTACAGGGGAAAGGGGATCACCCCTCCACTTT. Residues: CSATTGERGSPLHF. Using reference TRBV29-1 and TRBJ1-6 for the parts outside the CDR3, the full variable domain is SAVISQKPSRDICQRGTSLTIQCQVDSQVTMMFWYRQQPGQSLTLIATANQGSEATYESGFVIDKFPISRPNLTFSTLTVSNMSPEDSSIYLCSATTGERGSPLHFGNGTRLTVT.

The chain carries TRBV12-3 or TRBV12-4 and TRBJ1-1, with D perhaps matching TRBD1 (6 bases). CDR3 size: 11 residues. V lost 5 bases to trimming and J lost 7 bases, with 8 bases between them. CDR3 sequence: CASSRTVEAFF. CDR3 in DNA: TGTGCCAGCAGTAGGACAGTTGAAGCTTTCTTT.

The V and J genes are TRBV2 and TRBJ2-7, with D possibly matching TRBD2 (5 bases). The CDR3 contains 11 residues. Trimming left V 8 bases short and J 6 bases short, with 11 bases between. Per germline, CDR1 SNHLY and CDR2 FYNNEI. The CDR3 loop is CASGGRREQYF. Here the CDR3 DNA reads TGTGCCAGCGGAGGTAGGCGCGAGCAGTACTTC.

This rearrangement joins TRBV12-5 to TRBJ2-7; 8 bases are shared with TRBD1. The CDR3 runs 14 residues. V trimming: 8 bases; J trimming: 7 bases; junction bases outside the gene matches: 13. CDR1 and CDR2 (germline): LGHNT, FRNRAP. The CDR3 bases are TGTGCTAGTTTACCTAACGGACAGGGTGGAGAGCAGTACTTC. Translated, it gives CASLPNGQGGEQYF.

The chain joins TRBV11-3 to TRBJ1-1; tentative D call: TRBD1 (5 bases). Germline CDR1 reads SGHNT; CDR2 reads YENEEA. The CDR3 is made up of 15 amino acids. Trimming removed 7 bases at V and 1 base at J, with 16 bases between. CDR3 nucleotides: TGTGCCAGCATCCGAAGAGGGACTGAGAACACTGAAGCTTTCTTT. Translated: CASIRRGTENTEAFF.

This clone was picked up one time. This chain joins TRBV9 and TRBJ1-1, with D perhaps matching TRBD1 (6 bases). The germline CDR1 and CDR2 sequences are SGDLS and YYNGEE. V dropped 0 bases and J dropped 10 bases, with 13 bases sitting between them. The CDR3 is made up of 13 amino acids. The CDR3 nucleotides are TGTGCCAGCAGCGTAGAAGCAACAGGGACAGCTTTCTTT. Amino acid sequence: CASSVEATGTAFF.

This clone appeared a few times. The rearrangement joins TRBV5-5 to TRBJ2-7, with TRBD1 matching over 7 bases. Per the germline V gene, CDR1 is SGHKS and CDR2 is YYEKEE (reference sequence). V lost 4 bases to trimming and J lost 2 bases; unmatched junction nucleotides: 3. This CDR3 has 13 amino acids. The CDR3 is CASSLGGTYEQYF. Written as DNA, the CDR3 is TGTGCCAGCAGCCTAGGGGGCACCTACGAGCAGTACTTC. Together with reference TRBV5-5 and TRBJ2-7, the CDR3 gives the full variable domain: DAGVTQSPTHLIKTRGQQVTLRCSPISGHKSVSWYQQVLGQGPQFIFQYYEKEERGRGNFPDRFSARQFPNYSSELNVNALLLGDSALYLCASSLGGTYEQYFGPGTRLTVT.

Only one count was recorded for this clone. The rearrangement uses TRBV2 and TRBJ1-5; D gene unclear. CDR1 SNHLY and CDR2 FYNNEI come from the germline V gene. The CDR3 contains 15 residues. Trimming stripped 2 bases from V and 4 bases from J, with 12 bases between. The CDR3 loop reads CASSETRRINQPQHF. The CDR3 DNA reads as TGTGCCAGCAGTGAAACGCGGAGGATTAATCAGCCCCAGCATTTT.